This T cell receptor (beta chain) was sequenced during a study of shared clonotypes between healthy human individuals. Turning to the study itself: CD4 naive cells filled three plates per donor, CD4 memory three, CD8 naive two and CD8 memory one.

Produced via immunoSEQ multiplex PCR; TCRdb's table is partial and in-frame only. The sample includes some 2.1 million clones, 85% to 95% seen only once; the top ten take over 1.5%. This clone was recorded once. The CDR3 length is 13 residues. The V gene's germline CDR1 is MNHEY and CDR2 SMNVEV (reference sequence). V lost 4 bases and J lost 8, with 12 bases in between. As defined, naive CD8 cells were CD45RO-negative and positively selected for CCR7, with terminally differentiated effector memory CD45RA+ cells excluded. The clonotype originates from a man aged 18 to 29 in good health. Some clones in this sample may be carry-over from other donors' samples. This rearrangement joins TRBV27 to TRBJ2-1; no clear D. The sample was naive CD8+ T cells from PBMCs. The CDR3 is CASSSSFGYEQFF. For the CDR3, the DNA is TGTGCCAGCAGTTCGTCGTTCGGCTATGAGCAGTTCTTC.